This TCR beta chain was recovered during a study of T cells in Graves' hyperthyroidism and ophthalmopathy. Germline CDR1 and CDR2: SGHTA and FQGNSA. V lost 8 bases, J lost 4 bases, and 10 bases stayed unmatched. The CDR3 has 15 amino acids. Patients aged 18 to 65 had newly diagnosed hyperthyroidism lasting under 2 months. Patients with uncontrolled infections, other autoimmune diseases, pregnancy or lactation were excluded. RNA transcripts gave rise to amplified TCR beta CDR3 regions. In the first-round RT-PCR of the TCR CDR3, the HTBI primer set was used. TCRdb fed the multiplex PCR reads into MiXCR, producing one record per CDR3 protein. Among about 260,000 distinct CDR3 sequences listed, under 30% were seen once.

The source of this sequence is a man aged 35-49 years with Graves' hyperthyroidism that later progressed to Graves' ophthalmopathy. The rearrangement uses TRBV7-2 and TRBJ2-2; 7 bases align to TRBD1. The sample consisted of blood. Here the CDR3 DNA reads TGTGCCAGCTCAAGACAGGGCCCCTCCACCGGGGAGCTGTTTTTT. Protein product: CASSRQGPSTGELFF.